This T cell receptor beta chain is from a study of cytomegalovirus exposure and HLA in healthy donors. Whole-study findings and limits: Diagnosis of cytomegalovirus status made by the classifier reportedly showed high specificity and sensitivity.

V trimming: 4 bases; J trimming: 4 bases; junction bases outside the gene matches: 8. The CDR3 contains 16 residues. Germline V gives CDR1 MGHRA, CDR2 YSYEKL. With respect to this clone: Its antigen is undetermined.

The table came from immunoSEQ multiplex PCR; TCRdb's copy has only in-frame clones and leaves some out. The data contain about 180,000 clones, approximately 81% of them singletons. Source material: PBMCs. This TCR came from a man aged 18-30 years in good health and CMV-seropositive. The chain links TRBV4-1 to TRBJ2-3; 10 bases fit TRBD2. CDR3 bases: TGCGCCAGCAGCCCCGGGTCAGCGGGGGGGGCAGATACGCAGTATTTT. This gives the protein CASSPGSAGGADTQYF.